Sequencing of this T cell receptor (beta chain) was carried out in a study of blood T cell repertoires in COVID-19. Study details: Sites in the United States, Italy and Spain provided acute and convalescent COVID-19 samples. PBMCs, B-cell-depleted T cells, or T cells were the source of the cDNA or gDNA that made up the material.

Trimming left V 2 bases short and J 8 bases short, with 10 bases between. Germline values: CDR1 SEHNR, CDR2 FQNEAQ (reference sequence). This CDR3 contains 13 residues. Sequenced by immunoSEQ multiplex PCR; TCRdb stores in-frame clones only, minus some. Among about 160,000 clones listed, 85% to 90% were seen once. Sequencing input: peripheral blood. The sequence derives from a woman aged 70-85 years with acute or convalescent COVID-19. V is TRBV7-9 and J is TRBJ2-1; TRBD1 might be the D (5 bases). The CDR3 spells CASSLMLGHEQFF. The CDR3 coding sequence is TGTGCCAGCAGCTTAATGTTGGGGCATGAGCAGTTCTTC.